This TCR beta chain was sequenced for a study of T cell repertoires in cytomegalovirus infection. Study background: The public TCR beta signatures pointed to both CMV infection and matching HLA type. Study-level results: CMV carriers with the relevant HLA were identified by cumulative public TCR beta family frequency. CMV-specific HLA-C-restricted TCR beta clonotypes dominated the ex vivo response.

Via MiXCR, TCRdb re-called the reads, giving one row per CDR3 protein. The data hold about 770,000 distinct CDR3 sequences, with about 27% observed a single time. This clonotype came up a few times. Its cognate antigen is unknown. Trimming cost V 4 bases and J 0 bases, with 18 bases left between them. This CDR3 has 18 residues. The chain couples TRBV12-3 or TRBV12-4 to TRBJ1-4; D possibly corresponds to TRBD1 (5 bases). The sequenced sample was cultured CD8+ T cells from PBMCs, obtained from culture after CMV antigen stimulation. This sequence originates from a human donor in good health (CMV status not recorded). Some clones in this sample may be carry-over from other donors' samples. The CDR3 DNA reads TGTGCCAGCAGTTCGACAGAATACCAGACTTCAACTAATGAAAAACTGTTTTTT. Its translation is CASSSTEYQTSTNEKLFF.